Each of the 19 T cell receptor beta chains below was sequenced from the same sample in a study of neurological immune-mediated disorders. From the 5' RACE reads, TCRdb called clonotypes with MiXCR, one entry per CDR3 protein. Of 55,000 to 75,000 distinct CDR3 sequences listed, about 5.2% are singletons. Input material: PBMCs. The receptors come from a human donor with multiple sclerosis. The donor label of this sample is uncertain.

This clonotype was recorded many times. The chain carries TRBV20-1 and TRBJ2-5; D is undetermined. In germline, CDR1 is DFQATT, CDR2 SNEGSKA (reference sequence). The CDR3 is 13 residues long. V lost 6 bases and J lost 5, with 16 bases in between. The CDR3 is CSAKPSAEETQYF. The CDR3 DNA is TGCAGTGCCAAGCCCTCGGCGGAGGAGACCCAGTACTTC.

The chain recombines TRBV7-6 with TRBJ1-6; D gene unclear. The CDR3 runs 15 residues. The germline V gene encodes CDR1 SGHVS and CDR2 FNYEAQ. V lost 1 base to trimming and J lost 10 bases, with 14 bases between them. The CDR3 region has the DNA TGTGCCAGCAGCTTAGACTACGCCCAGATCTCACCCCTCCACTTT. It codes for CASSLDYAQISPLHF.

This clonotype showed up many times. J is TRBJ2-7 and V is TRBV7-9, with unresolved D. This CDR3 is 13 amino acids long. Trimming removed 2 bases from V and 0 bases from J, with 5 bases in between. CDR1 is SEHNR and CDR2 is FQNEAQ in the germline V gene (reference sequence). CDR3 sequence (DNA): TGTGCCAGCAGCTTACAGCTCTCCTACGAGCAGTACTTC. Translating it yields CASSLQLSYEQYF.

This clonotype has a count of ten or more. The genes are TRBV5-5 and TRBJ1-2; tentatively, D is TRBD1 (5 bases). The CDR3 spans 15 residues. V lost 3 bases and J 5 bases, leaving 17 bases between the germline ends. The germline V gene encodes CDR1 SGHKS and CDR2 YYEKEE (reference sequence). CDR3 protein: CASSSPGRTVYGYTF. The DNA for the CDR3 is TGTGCCAGCAGCTCGCCGGGACGGACGGTATATGGCTACACCTTC. The entire variable domain, with the rest obtained from reference TRBV5-5 and TRBJ1-2, is as follows: DAGVTQSPTHLIKTRGQQVTLRCSPISGHKSVSWYQQVLGQGPQFIFQYYEKEERGRGNFPDRFSARQFPNYSSELNVNALLLGDSALYLCASSSPGRTVYGYTFGSGTRLTVV.

The V gene is TRBV5-1, the J gene TRBJ1-6; D call uncertain. From germline, CDR1 is SGHRS and CDR2 YFSETQ. V gave up 4 bases and J gave up 10 bases, with 21 bases separating them. This CDR3 contains 16 residues. The CDR3 DNA reads TGCGCCAGCAGCCTGGAACCTGGACCAACGGGGTCACCCCTCCACTTT. The encoded protein is CASSLEPGPTGSPLHF.

The table lists this clonotype with many counts. The V and J genes are TRBV4-1 and TRBJ2-5, with TRBD2 matching 10 bases. Germline trimming cut 5 bases from V and 1 base from J; bases unmatched to any gene: 10. The CDR3 sequence is 17 residues long. Germline V gene data show CDR1 as MGHRA and CDR2 as YSYEKL. CDR3: CASSLVVAGGPQETQYF. The DNA of the CDR3 is TGCGCCAGCAGCTTAGTTGTAGCGGGGGGCCCCCAAGAGACCCAGTACTTC.

This clonotype has at least ten counts. The chain has TRBV20-1 and TRBJ1-5, with D possibly being TRBD1 (5 bases). This CDR3 contains 14 residues. CDR1 and CDR2 from the germline V gene are DFQATT and SNEGSKA (reference sequence). V lost 3 bases to trimming and J lost 6 bases, with 15 bases between them. In DNA, the CDR3 is TGCAGTGCTAGTTTGGGGACCTCAGGTCAGCCCCAGCATTTT. It is translated as CSASLGTSGQPQHF.

In this sample, this clonotype turned up many times. This rearrangement joins TRBV5-1 to TRBJ2-1, with D possibly matching TRBD2 (5 bases). Trimming shortened V by 4 bases and J by 9 bases, and 14 bases separated the two germline ends. Germline V gene lookup returns CDR1 SGHRS and CDR2 YFSETQ. This CDR3 spans 13 amino acids. The CDR3 region has the DNA TGCGCCAGCAGCGCCCAAGCGGTCAGTGAGCAGTTCTTC. It translates to CASSAQAVSEQFF.

This clonotype appeared many times. The V and J genes are TRBV5-1 and TRBJ2-1; D may match TRBD1 or TRBD2 (6 bases each). The CDR3 consists of 16 residues. The germline V gene has CDR1 SGHRS and CDR2 YFSETQ. Trimming removed 2 bases at V and 3 bases at J, with 15 bases between. The CDR3, as DNA: TGCGCCAGCAGCTTCGGGATAGGGGGAGGCTACAATGAGCAGTTCTTC. This gives the protein CASSFGIGGGYNEQFF.

For this clonotype: It may be a read error: a sequence one base away is much more abundant. This sequence joins TRBV7-9 and TRBJ2-7; D remains unclear. Per germline, CDR1 SEHNR and CDR2 FQNEAQ (reference sequence). This CDR3 is 13 amino acids long. CDR3 loop: CVSSAVDDYEQYF. The CDR3, as DNA: TGTGTCAGCAGCGCCGTCGACGACTACGAGCAGTACTTC.

In its sample, this clonotype was seen many times. The chain has TRBV15 and TRBJ1-5; D gene uncertain. The germline CDR1 and CDR2 sequences are LNHNV and YYDKDF (reference sequence). V lost 5 bases to trimming and J lost 6 bases, with 11 bases between them. The CDR3 extends over 13 amino acids. The CDR3 DNA is TGTGCCACCAGCCTAAGCCAGAGTCAGCCCCAGCATTTT. This translates into CATSLSQSQPQHF.

This clonotype was counted many times. Here the CDR3 reads CATSRGIGRVNTEAFF. CDR3 nucleotides: TGTGCCACCAGCAGGGGAATAGGTAGGGTGAACACTGAAGCTTTCTTT. The genes are TRBV15 and TRBJ1-1; D ambiguous. The CDR3 extends over 16 amino acids. CDR1 is LNHNV, CDR2 YYDKDF, per germline (reference sequence). The V and J ends lost 3 bases and 0 bases respectively, with 14 bases between them.

This clonotype has a count of ten or more. The rearrangement uses TRBV7-9 and TRBJ1-6; D unclear. Trimming cost V 1 base and J 7 bases, with 2 bases left between them. The CDR3 has 12 residues. Germline-derived CDR1 and CDR2 are SEHNR and FQNEAQ (reference sequence). CDR3 residues: CASSLVNSPLHF. In nucleotides, the CDR3 is TGTGCCAGCAGCTTAGTCAATTCACCCCTCCACTTT.

Many counts were recorded for this clonotype. V gene TRBV20-1 combines with J gene TRBJ1-1, with D possibly being TRBD1 (6 bases). Trimming pared 6 bases from V and 6 bases from J, leaving 17 bases between. This CDR3 has 13 residues. Germline V gene data show CDR1 as DFQATT and CDR2 as SNEGSKA (reference sequence). The CDR3 DNA sequence: TGCAGTGCCCGAACGGGGGGGCGGTCTGAAGCTTTCTTT. This gives the protein CSARTGGRSEAFF.

This clonotype showed up many times. The chain has TRBV4-1 and TRBJ1-1; D is ambiguous. Trimming left V 3 bases short and J 9 bases short, with 14 bases between. CDR1 is MGHRA and CDR2 is YSYEKL in the germline V gene. This CDR3 has 13 amino acids. CDR3 bases: TGCGCCAGCAGCCACGACGACACCGCCAAAGCTTTCTTT. Its protein is CASSHDDTAKAFF.

This clonotype was counted at least ten times. The chain couples TRBV11-2 to TRBJ2-7; weak D call: TRBD1 (6 bases). In germline, CDR1 is SGHAT, CDR2 FQNNGV. Between the trimmed V and J ends, which lost 5 bases and 0 bases, there was a span of 14 bases. The CDR3 is 15 amino acids. The CDR3 DNA reads TGTGCCAGCAGCAGGGACATACTCAGCTCCTACGAGCAGTACTTC. It encodes CASSRDILSSYEQYF. The complete variable domain, with remaining parts taken from reference TRBV11-2 and TRBJ2-7, reads EAGVAQSPRYKIIEKRQSVAFWCNPISGHATLYWYQQILGQGPKLLIQFQNNGVVDDSQLPKDRFSAERLKGVDSTLKIQPAKLEDSAVYLCASSRDILSSYEQYFGPGTRLTVT.

This clonotype has at least ten counts. The gene calls are TRBV7-6 and TRBJ2-3; D may be TRBD1 or TRBD2 (6 bases each). This CDR3 has 15 residues. The V gene lost 0 bases and the J gene lost 4 bases, with 11 bases spanning the gap. Germline V gene data show CDR1 as SGHVS and CDR2 as FNYEAQ. DNA of the CDR3: TGTGCCAGCAGCTTAGCCGGGGGCCTCGCAGATACGCAGTATTTT. Residues: CASSLAGGLADTQYF.

This clonotype was recorded many times. The chain employs TRBV3-1 and TRBJ1-2; 11 nucleotides match TRBD1. This CDR3 is built from 15 residues. V trimming: 2 bases; J trimming: 4 bases; junction bases outside the gene matches: 3. Germline V CDR1 and CDR2: LGHDT, YNNKEL (reference sequence). CDR3 sequence reads: CASSQRTGGFYGYTF. Written as DNA, the CDR3 is TGTGCCAGCAGCCAAAGGACAGGGGGCTTCTATGGCTACACCTTC.

With regard to this clonotype: This may come from a read error, since a much larger clone is one base off. In nucleotides, the CDR3 is TGCAGTGCGTCAAACGACAGCCCCGTCGAGCAGTACTTC. Translation gives CSASNDSPVEQYF. The rearrangement links TRBV20-1 to TRBJ2-7; TRBD1 might be the D (5 bases). Germline V gene lookup returns CDR1 DFQATT and CDR2 SNEGSKA (reference sequence). V lost 6 bases, J lost 6 bases, and 18 bases lay in between. The CDR3 is made up of 13 amino acids.